Shown below are 18 T cell receptor beta chains from a single sample sequenced in a study of T-cell reconstitution after alpha-beta-depleted transplantation in children. Using unique molecular identifiers, the investigators prepared the TCRbeta library. In TCRdb, the PCR reads were re-called with MiXCR into one record per CDR3 protein. The top ten hold more than 2% of the sample, which has approximately 250,000 distinct CDR3 sequences, roughly a quarter seen once. This sample comprised PBMCs, obtained before TCRalphabeta/CD19-depleted stem cell transplant. These receptors all come from a girl aged 2 to 9 with Fanconi anemia, due to receive a stem cell transplant.

This chain connects TRBV28 to TRBJ2-1; D is uncertain. This CDR3 is built from 15 residues. V gave up 4 bases and J gave up 5 bases, with 15 bases separating them. Germline V lookup: CDR1 MDHEN, CDR2 SYDVKM. CDR3 sequence: CASSSPSWADNEQFF. The DNA for the CDR3 is TGTGCCAGCAGTTCCCCTTCATGGGCAGACAATGAGCAGTTCTTC.

The chain recombines TRBV12-3 or TRBV12-4 with TRBJ2-7; D not resolved. Trimming pared 3 bases from V and 6 bases from J, leaving 12 bases between. CDR3 length equals 13 residues. The CDR3 DNA sequence: TGTGCCAGCAGTTTGAGAAGGCGCGGCGAGCAGTACTTC. Translation: CASSLRRRGEQYF.

Comment on this clonotype: With a much larger clone just one base away, this may be a read error. The chain carries TRBV12-3 or TRBV12-4 and TRBJ2-3; TRBD2 matches 11 bases. The CDR3 loop spans 15 amino acids. The CDR3 DNA sequence: TGTGCCAGCAGGCTGACTAGCGGGGTTCCAGATACGCACTATTTT. This encodes CASRLTSGVPDTHYF.

This clonotype was recorded many times. The rearrangement joins TRBV29-1 to TRBJ2-2, with D unclear. Trimming took off 6 bases at V and 3 bases at J, with 14 bases between the two ends. Germline V lookup: CDR1 SQVTM, CDR2 ANQGSEA. The CDR3 covers 14 residues. As DNA, the CDR3 is TGCAGCGTACAAGACATTGTGTACACCGGGGAGCTGTTTTTT. It translates to CSVQDIVYTGELFF.

This clonotype came up many times. The rearrangement uses TRBV29-1 and TRBJ2-1; 7 bases match TRBD1. Germline trimming cut 6 bases from V and 5 bases from J; bases unmatched to any gene: 10. The CDR3 has 14 residues. Germline V lookup: CDR1 SQVTM, CDR2 ANQGSEA. The CDR3 is CSVDWTGTDNEQFF. The CDR3 coding sequence is TGCAGCGTCGACTGGACAGGAACGGACAATGAGCAGTTCTTC.

The V gene is TRBV7-3, the J gene TRBJ2-1; 10 nucleotides match TRBD2. This CDR3 spans 16 amino acids. Germline CDR1 reads SGHTA; CDR2 reads FQGTGA. V lost 1 base, J lost 3 bases, and 3 bases stayed unmatched. CDR3 in amino acids: CASSLRAGGRYNEQFF. For the CDR3, the DNA is TGTGCCAGCAGCTTAAGAGCGGGAGGGCGCTACAATGAGCAGTTCTTC.

There are many counts of this clonotype. This chain uses TRBV12-3 or TRBV12-4 with TRBJ2-5; D may be TRBD1 (5 bases). V lost 4 bases, J lost 3 bases, and 9 bases lay in between. The CDR3 loop spans 13 amino acids. CDR3 sequence reads: CASSWGRKETQYF. The DNA of the CDR3 is TGTGCCAGCAGTTGGGGCAGGAAAGAGACCCAGTACTTC.

This clonotype was observed a few times. V and J are TRBV7-2 and TRBJ2-7, with TRBD2 identical over 11 bases. Germline V gene sequence: CDR1 SGHTA, CDR2 FQGNSA. The CDR3 runs to 15 residues. Unmatched junction bases numbered 5, after V lost 6 bases and J lost 1 base. The CDR3 nucleotides read TGTGCCAGCAGAAAAAGACTAGCGGGATCCTACGAGCAGTACTTC. Residues: CASRKRLAGSYEQYF.

The chain recombines TRBV29-1 with TRBJ1-2; TRBD1 aligns across 7 bases. V was pared by 6 bases and J by 6 bases, with 7 bases of the junction left unmatched. The germline V gene encodes CDR1 SQVTM and CDR2 ANQGSEA. The CDR3 runs 12 residues. The CDR3 DNA is TGCAGCGTGAGCAGGGGGGGGCATGGCTACACCTTC. Protein product: CSVSRGGHGYTF.

V is TRBV20-1 and J is TRBJ1-5; 10 bases line up with TRBD1. CDR1 DFQATT and CDR2 SNEGSKA come from the germline V gene (reference sequence). Trimming cost V 1 base and J 2 bases; bases outside gene matches: 2. The CDR3 runs 15 residues. The CDR3 reads CSARVGTGGNQPQHF. The DNA for the CDR3 is TGCAGTGCTAGAGTCGGGACAGGGGGCAATCAGCCCCAGCATTTT.

This chain connects TRBV29-1 to TRBJ1-2, with D tentatively TRBD1 (6 bases). Per germline, CDR1 SQVTM and CDR2 ANQGSEA. The CDR3 loop spans 14 amino acids. V was trimmed by 7 bases and J by 4 bases, leaving 19 bases between them. The CDR3 region is CSAVESGQLYGYTF. The CDR3 nucleotides read TGCAGCGCTGTCGAGTCTGGACAGCTCTATGGCTACACCTTC.

This clonotype has a count of ten or more. V is TRBV7-2 and J is TRBJ1-2; 7 bases match TRBD1. Trimming cost V 5 bases and J 6 bases; bases outside gene matches: 9. Germline assignment: CDR1 SGHTA and CDR2 FQGNSA. The CDR3 runs to 14 residues. DNA of the CDR3: TGTGCCAGCAGCCCCCCCGGGACAGTTCATGGCTACACCTTC. Translated: CASSPPGTVHGYTF.

This clonotype was observed a few times. The chain links TRBV20-1 to TRBJ2-3, with TRBD2 matching over 12 bases. The CDR3 loop spans 15 amino acids. J lost 5 bases, V lost 0 bases, and 3 bases had no gene match. Germline V gene sequence: CDR1 DFQATT, CDR2 SNEGSKA (reference sequence). CDR3 in amino acids: CSARDPSGGGDTQYF. The CDR3 DNA follows: TGCAGTGCTAGAGATCCTAGCGGGGGGGGAGATACGCAGTATTTT.

This clonotype was seen many times. This sequence joins TRBV28 and TRBJ1-2; tentatively, D is TRBD1 (6 bases). V lost 4 bases and J lost 6, with 9 bases in between. The CDR3 spans 12 residues. The germline CDR1 and CDR2 sequences are MDHEN and SYDVKM. For the CDR3, the DNA is TGTGCCAGCAGTTGGGCAGGGGATGGCTACACCTTC. Amino acid sequence: CASSWAGDGYTF.

This sequence joins TRBV29-1 and TRBJ1-1; D remains unclear. The germline gives CDR1 SQVTM, CDR2 ANQGSEA. Deletions cut 2 bases from V and 7 bases from J, with 11 bases between. This CDR3 is 12 amino acids long. CDR3 sequence (DNA): TGCAGCGTTGAATTGTTTCCGGGTGAAGCTTTCTTT. Amino acids: CSVELFPGEAFF.

This clonotype appeared a few times. The rearrangement uses TRBV12-3 or TRBV12-4 and TRBJ2-2; 12 bases are shared with TRBD1. The junction had 5 bases not matched to a gene; V was cut back by 4 bases and J by 5 bases. The length of the CDR3 is 16 residues. CDR3 sequence (DNA): TGTGCCAGCAGTTCGGGGACAGGGGGCGGAACCGGGGAGCTGTTTTTT. Translation: CASSSGTGGGTGELFF.

The gene calls are TRBV29-1 and TRBJ1-2, with D tentatively TRBD1 (6 bases). The CDR3 spans 12 residues. Looked up from germline, CDR1 is SQVTM and CDR2 is ANQGSEA. V shed 4 bases and J shed 10 bases, with 16 bases lying between them. The CDR3 here is CSVVRGEVFYTF. CDR3 coding DNA: TGCAGCGTTGTCAGGGGCGAGGTCTTCTACACCTTC.

The J gene is TRBJ1-5, the V gene TRBV29-1; D call uncertain. Germline CDR1 and CDR2: SQVTM and ANQGSEA. The CDR3 contains 13 residues. The ends were cut back, 4 bases at V and 2 bases at J, with 9 bases in the middle. This chain's CDR3 is CSVAAGRNQPQHF. The CDR3 bases are TGCAGCGTTGCGGCAGGTCGCAATCAGCCCCAGCATTTT.